The 14 T cell receptor beta chains below all came from one sample that was sequenced in a study of blood T cell repertoires in COVID-19. The method was immunoSEQ multiplex PCR; TCRdb's version includes in-frame clones alone and lacks a portion of them. The table shows 110,000 or so clones, with around 87% occurring only once. Sample: peripheral blood. The source is a human donor in a cohort sampled during active COVID-19.

The chain combines TRBV4-1 with TRBJ2-1, with D hard to call. The CDR3 has 14 amino acids. CDR1 and CDR2 from the germline V gene are MGHRA and YSYEKL. V was pared by 8 bases and J by 0 bases, with 11 bases between. The CDR3 spells CASRESSSYNEQFF. The CDR3 DNA sequence: TGCGCCAGCCGAGAGTCGAGCTCCTACAATGAGCAGTTCTTC.

The chain links TRBV7-9 to TRBJ2-5; TRBD1 aligns across 10 bases. CDR1 is SEHNR and CDR2 is FQNEAQ in the germline V gene (reference sequence). V trimming: 5 bases; J trimming: 5 bases; junction bases outside the gene matches: 8. The CDR3 has 15 residues. The CDR3, as DNA: TGTGCCAGCAGCGACAGGGGGCATGGTCAGGAGACCCAGTACTTC. Its translation: CASSDRGHGQETQYF.

The chain has TRBV4-2 and TRBJ1-4; 10 nucleotides line up with TRBD1. Germline lookup yields CDR1 LGHNA and CDR2 YNFKEQ. The CDR3 sequence is 16 residues long. V dropped 4 bases and J dropped 5; count of bases not matched to a gene: 7. In nucleotides, the CDR3 is TGTGCCAGCAGCCCGTGGACAGGGGGTGACAATGAAAAACTGTTTTTT. It codes for CASSPWTGGDNEKLFF.

The CDR3 loop is CASSRQDSYEQYF. As DNA, the CDR3 is TGTGCCAGTAGTAGACAGGACTCCTACGAGCAGTACTTC. The chain has TRBV19 and TRBJ2-7; weak D call: TRBD1 (6 bases). The germline CDR1 and CDR2 sequences are LNHDA and SQIVND (reference sequence). This CDR3 comprises 13 residues. Trimming took off 4 bases at V and 0 bases at J, with 7 bases between the two ends.

The chain combines TRBV5-6 with TRBJ1-2, with D unresolved. V lost 1 base and J lost 10, with 17 bases in between. This CDR3 is 14 amino acids long. CDR1 SGHDT and CDR2 YYEEEE come from the germline V gene. DNA of the CDR3: TGTGCCAGCAGCTTGATTGGGGAGAGGAGGGTCTACACCTTC. Translating it yields CASSLIGERRVYTF.

This rearrangement joins TRBV28 to TRBJ1-6; D is unclear. Germline CDR1 MDHEN, CDR2 SYDVKM. Trimming took 7 bases from V and 7 from J, leaving 8 bases between them. The CDR3 runs 12 residues. The CDR3 sequence is CASTFLNSPLHF. As DNA, the CDR3 is TGTGCCAGCACCTTCCTCAATTCACCCCTCCACTTT.

V and J are TRBV10-3 and TRBJ1-1, with unresolved D. CDR1 ENHRY and CDR2 SYGVKD come from the germline V gene. The CDR3 consists of 12 residues. Deletions cut 7 bases from V and 0 bases from J, with 6 bases between. The CDR3 is CAIMEVNTEAFF. DNA of the CDR3: TGTGCCATCATGGAGGTGAACACTGAAGCTTTCTTT.

This clone was observed a few times. The chain carries TRBV24-1 and TRBJ1-1; no definite D call. V was cut by 5 bases and J by 1 base, with 16 bases left in between. CDR3 length: 16 amino acids. Germline CDR1 KGHDR, CDR2 SFDVKD. CDR3: CATSASPPEKNTEAFF. The CDR3 region has the DNA TGTGCCACCAGTGCTTCCCCTCCGGAGAAGAACACTGAAGCTTTCTTT.

This chain connects TRBV23-1 to TRBJ2-7, with a tentative D call TRBD2 (5 bases). TRBV23-1 is sorted into the ORF group, with uncertain function. Trimming stripped 1 base from V and 2 bases from J, with 18 bases between. CDR3 size: 17 residues. The CDR3 DNA follows: TGCGCCAGCAGTCAATGTATCACGGGGAAACCCGCCTACGAGCAGTACTTC. It is translated as CASSQCITGKPAYEQYF.

This sequence joins TRBV19 and TRBJ1-6, with TRBD1 identical over 7 bases. Germline assignment: CDR1 LNHDA and CDR2 SQIVND (reference sequence). This CDR3 is built from 15 residues. Trimming at V came to 3 bases and at J to 5 bases, leaving 4 bases not matched to a gene. In DNA, the CDR3 is TGTGCCAGTAGTATCGTACAGGGGCATAATTCACCCCTCCACTTT. Protein product: CASSIVQGHNSPLHF.

This chain uses TRBV7-9 with TRBJ2-3; maybe TRBD1 (6 bases). Per germline, CDR1 SEHNR and CDR2 FQNEAQ (reference sequence). This CDR3 comprises 16 residues. Trimming stripped 3 bases from V and 0 bases from J, with 13 bases between. CDR3 in DNA: TGTGCCAGCAGCTTTGCGGCAGGGGTGAGCACAGATACGCAGTATTTT. Encoded protein: CASSFAAGVSTDTQYF.

The chain couples TRBV5-4 to TRBJ2-3; 8 bases match TRBD1. The germline V gene encodes CDR1 SGHNT and CDR2 YYREEE (reference sequence). This CDR3 is 16 amino acids long. V lost 1 base to trimming and J lost 4 bases; unmatched junction nucleotides: 8. DNA of the CDR3: TGTGCCAGCAGCTTGACCCGGACAGGGCGGTCAGATACGCAGTATTTT. Translating gives CASSLTRTGRSDTQYF.

The rearrangement uses TRBV24-1 and TRBJ2-5; 9 bases are a match to TRBD2. This CDR3 is 17 amino acids long. Trimming removed 4 bases from V and 2 bases from J; junction bases left unmatched: 10. Germline-derived CDR1 and CDR2 are KGHDR and SFDVKD. This CDR3 is CATSEPSGGRGQETQYF. The DNA of the CDR3 is TGTGCCACCAGTGAACCCTCTGGCGGGAGGGGGCAAGAGACCCAGTACTTC.

V gene TRBV6-5 combines with J gene TRBJ1-1, with a weak D call TRBD1 (5 bases). Germline CDR1 MNHEY, CDR2 SVGAGI. The CDR3 runs to 15 residues. Between the trimmed V and J ends, which lost 2 bases and 1 base, there was a span of 11 bases. The CDR3 loop is CASSYGVQGNTEAFF. CDR3 coding DNA: TGTGCCAGCAGTTACGGTGTCCAGGGGAACACTGAAGCTTTCTTT.